The 14 T cell receptor beta chains given below trace back to one sample, sequenced in a study of T cells in Graves' hyperthyroidism and ophthalmopathy. RNA transcripts gave rise to amplified TCR beta CDR3 regions. Initially, a first-round RT-PCR of the TCR CDR3 employed the HTBI primer set. In TCRdb, the multiplex PCR reads were re-called with MiXCR into one record per CDR3 protein. This table holds 660,000 or so distinct CDR3 sequences, less than 25% found once. Specimen: blood. Every receptor here comes from a man aged 30 to 45 with Graves' ophthalmopathy.

This clonotype was detected only a few times. J is TRBJ2-7 and V is TRBV7-9; TRBD2 might be the D (5 bases). The CDR3 spans 16 residues. Germline CDR1 is SEHNR and CDR2 is FQNEAQ (reference sequence). Between the trimmed V and J ends, which lost 4 bases and 2 bases, there was a span of 18 bases. This chain's CDR3 is CASSSPPGRGPYEQYF. The CDR3 DNA reads as TGTGCCAGCAGCTCCCCCCCTGGGCGAGGGCCCTACGAGCAGTACTTC.

This clonotype has only a few counts. J is TRBJ2-1 and V is TRBV15, with 7 bases identical to TRBD2. The V gene's germline CDR1 is LNHNV and CDR2 YYDKDF (reference sequence). The junction had 3 bases not matched to a gene; V was cut back by 0 bases and J by 4 bases. The CDR3 extends over 15 amino acids. The CDR3 protein is CATSREGLEYNEQFF. CDR3 sequence (DNA): TGTGCCACCAGCAGAGAAGGACTAGAGTACAATGAGCAGTTCTTC.

CDR3 bases: TGTGCCACCAGTGTATTTGAGGACAGGGCACCTGTTTTCTACGAGCAGTACTTC. Translating gives CATSVFEDRAPVFYEQYF. The V gene is TRBV24-1, the J gene TRBJ2-7, with 8 bases fitting TRBD1. V shed 5 bases and J 3 bases; nucleotides not matched to a gene: 17. CDR3 size: 18 residues. Germline CDR1 and CDR2: KGHDR and SFDVKD.

The chain joins TRBV7-9 to TRBJ2-5, with D tentatively TRBD2 (6 bases). The CDR3 runs 15 residues. The germline V and J ends were trimmed by 2 bases and 3 bases, with 13 bases remaining between them. The germline gives CDR1 SEHNR, CDR2 FQNEAQ (reference sequence). CDR3 in DNA: TGTGCCAGCAGCTTATTGGAGGGGCTCAAAGAGACCCAGTACTTC. Translation: CASSLLEGLKETQYF.

This clonotype was observed at least ten times. The rearrangement uses TRBV28 and TRBJ2-1, with TRBD1 identical over 7 bases. Germline trimming cut 5 bases from V and 9 bases from J; bases unmatched to any gene: 13. This CDR3 has 15 residues. The germline V gene has CDR1 MDHEN and CDR2 SYDVKM. CDR3 loop: CASSPGATQGTEQFF. CDR3 coding DNA: TGTGCCAGCAGTCCAGGGGCTACACAGGGGACTGAGCAGTTCTTC.

The rearrangement links TRBV6-1 to TRBJ2-5, with D uncertain. CDR3 length: 13 amino acids. Germline V gene data show CDR1 as MNHNS and CDR2 as SASEGT. The V gene lost 4 bases and the J gene lost 2 bases, with 8 bases spanning the gap. The CDR3 bases are TGTGCCAGCAGTGGCCCAGAGCAAGAGACCCAGTACTTC. Translating it yields CASSGPEQETQYF.

This clonotype was found a few times. The chain combines TRBV27 with TRBJ2-1, with a weak D call TRBD2 (6 bases). Trimming pared 5 bases from V and 9 bases from J, leaving 17 bases between. Germline CDR1 MNHEY, CDR2 SMNVEV (reference sequence). The CDR3 totals 14 residues. CDR3 sequence: CASSPRREITEQFF. The CDR3 DNA reads TGTGCCAGCAGTCCCCGGCGGGAAATTACTGAGCAGTTCTTC.

There are many counts of this clonotype. The chain is built from TRBV6-1 and TRBJ1-1; D not certain. This CDR3 contains 13 residues. Germline V CDR1 and CDR2: MNHNS, SASEGT. V gave up 5 bases and J gave up 7 bases, with 14 bases separating them. CDR3 loop: CASSHPQSGEAFF. For the CDR3, the DNA is TGTGCCAGCAGTCATCCCCAATCCGGTGAAGCTTTCTTT.

The chain is built from TRBV19 and TRBJ2-1; possible D gene TRBD2, 6 bases. V lost 5 bases and J lost 2, with 13 bases in between. The CDR3 has 15 residues. Germline V gene data show CDR1 as LNHDA and CDR2 as SQIVND (reference sequence). The CDR3 DNA is TGTGCCAGTAGTGGGGACTTCCTCACCTACAATGAGCAGTTCTTC. Protein sequence: CASSGDFLTYNEQFF.

A note on this clonotype: The junction does not match germline at one end; this may be a read error. This chain joins TRBV7-9 and TRBJ2-1; no reliable D call. CDR1 is SEHNR and CDR2 is FQNEAQ in the germline V gene (reference sequence). This CDR3 spans 12 amino acids. The CDR3 DNA sequence: TGTACCAGCAGCTTCTCCGTTGGTGAGCAGTTCTTC. This encodes CTSSFSVGEQFF.

Only a few counts were recorded for this clonotype. Relative to the germline gene, one junction end is altered; a read error may explain this. The rearrangement joins TRBV28 to TRBJ1-5, with a weak D call TRBD1 (6 bases). The germline V gene encodes CDR1 MDHEN and CDR2 SYDVKM. The CDR3 spans 14 residues. The CDR3 DNA reads as TGTGCCGGCAGTTTACCAGGGGGCAATCAGCCCCAGCATTTT. Protein product: CAGSLPGGNQPQHF. The whole variable domain, remainder taken from reference TRBV28 and TRBJ1-5, is DVKVTQSSRYLVKRTGEKVFLECVQDMDHENMFWYRQDPGLGLRLIYFSYDVKMKEKGDIPEGYSVSREKKERFSLILESASTNQTSMYLCAGSLPGGNQPQHFGDGTRLSIL.

This clonotype appeared many times. V gene TRBV5-1 combines with J gene TRBJ2-1, with 7 bases matching TRBD1. The CDR3 length is 14 residues. Germline trimming cut 4 bases from V and 6 bases from J; bases unmatched to any gene: 7. CDR1 is SGHRS and CDR2 is YFSETQ in the germline V gene. The CDR3 sequence: CASSGGQPLNEQFF. In nucleotides, the CDR3 is TGCGCCAGCAGCGGGGGACAGCCTCTCAATGAGCAGTTCTTC.

This clonotype was seen many times. The chain has TRBV5-1 and TRBJ1-1, with 8 bases aligning to TRBD1. This CDR3 comprises 16 residues. Unmatched junction bases numbered 8, after V lost 3 bases and J lost 1 base. Germline assignment: CDR1 SGHRS and CDR2 YFSETQ. The CDR3 protein is CASSSLYDRGNTEAFF. The CDR3 DNA reads TGCGCCAGCAGCTCTCTTTATGACAGGGGGAACACTGAAGCTTTCTTT.

This rearrangement joins TRBV6-6 to TRBJ1-2; a possible D gene is TRBD1 (6 bases). This CDR3 is 16 amino acids long. V was clipped by 0 bases and J by 4 bases, with 15 bases between them. CDR1 and CDR2 (germline): MNHNY, SVGAGI (reference sequence). The CDR3 DNA sequence: TGTGCCAGCAGTTACTCGTATGCAGGGGCGGCCTATGGCTACACCTTC. This translates into CASSYSYAGAAYGYTF.